The 25 T cell receptor beta chains presented below share a single source sample, sequenced in a study of chemoradiotherapy in HPV16-positive cancers. Method: immunoSEQ multiplex PCR; TCRdb's copy keeps in-frame clones and lacks some. The sample contains about 33,000 clones, about 88% of which appear only once. Material: blood, obtained from a patient who underwent chemoradiotherapy. Receptor source: a human donor with HPV-associated anogenital cancer.

This clone was counted a single time. The junction differs from germline at one of its ends, possibly a read error. This chain connects TRBV5-1 to TRBJ2-4, with D unresolved. Germline-derived CDR1 and CDR2 are SGHRS and YFSETQ. The CDR3 spans 15 residues. The CDR3 loop reads CASSLAPDPENVQYF. In nucleotides, the CDR3 is TGCGCCAGCAGCTTGGCGCCTGACCCCGAAAACGTTCAGTACTTC.

The V and J genes are TRBV6-5 and TRBJ2-7; 7 nucleotides agree with TRBD1. The CDR3 is 15 amino acids. Trimming removed 5 bases from V and 2 bases from J; junction bases left unmatched: 9. Germline V lookup: CDR1 MNHEY, CDR2 SVGAGI. For the CDR3, the DNA is TGTGCCAGCAGTAGATCGGGACAGTCCCCCTACGAGCAGTACTTC. This encodes CASSRSGQSPYEQYF.

The gene calls are TRBV23-1 and TRBJ2-1; D remains ambiguous. TRBV23-1 is an ORF, with its function uncertain. The CDR3 is made up of 13 amino acids. Trimming left V 3 bases short and J 5 bases short, with 8 bases between. The CDR3 coding sequence is TGCGCCAGCAGTCATAGCTGCCACAATGAGCAGTTCTTC. It encodes CASSHSCHNEQFF.

The chain joins TRBV15 to TRBJ2-7, with TRBD1 identical over 9 bases. Trimming at V came to 2 bases and at J to 2 bases, leaving 7 bases not matched to a gene. Germline V lookup: CDR1 LNHNV, CDR2 YYDKDF (reference sequence). This CDR3 has 16 residues. The CDR3 nucleotides are TGTGCCACCAGCAGACCACCGGGACAGGGAGCCTACGAGCAGTACTTC. This sequence encodes CATSRPPGQGAYEQYF.

This chain links TRBV5-1 with TRBJ1-6; maybe TRBD1 (5 bases). V was trimmed by 0 bases and J by 7 bases, leaving 14 bases between them. The V gene's germline CDR1 is SGHRS and CDR2 YFSETQ. The CDR3 has 16 amino acids. CDR3 in amino acids: CASSLALGVENSPLHF. The CDR3 nucleotides are TGCGCCAGCAGCTTGGCTCTGGGGGTGGAAAATTCACCCCTCCACTTT.

The CDR3 region has the DNA TGTGCCAGCAGTTCCCTCGGGGTGGGCTCTGGAAACACCATATATTTT. Translated, it gives CASSSLGVGSGNTIYF. The J gene is TRBJ1-3, the V gene TRBV6-5; D not certain. The CDR3 totals 16 residues. The V end lost 4 bases, the J end lost 0 bases, and 13 bases lay between the germline ends. Germline V gives CDR1 MNHEY, CDR2 SVGAGI.

The chain joins TRBV4-2 to TRBJ2-2; D unresolved. The V and J ends lost 1 base and 7 bases respectively, with 13 bases between them. The CDR3 runs 15 residues. The germline CDR1 and CDR2 sequences are LGHNA and YNFKEQ. The CDR3 region is CASSQGTIDDGELFF. The CDR3, as DNA: TGTGCCAGCAGCCAAGGGACGATCGACGACGGGGAGCTGTTTTTT.

This clone was picked up one time. This rearrangement joins TRBV7-7 to TRBJ2-1; 10 nucleotides match TRBD1. V was pared by 0 bases and J by 6 bases, with 11 bases of the junction left unmatched. The CDR3 is 18 amino acids. Germline CDR1 is SSHAT and CDR2 is FNYEAQ (reference sequence). CDR3 bases: TGTGCCAGCAGCTTAGCCTGGGCCGGGACAGGGGCGAGCAATGAGCAGTTCTTC. Protein: CASSLAWAGTGASNEQFF.

The V gene is TRBV7-6, the J gene TRBJ2-7; TRBD2 agrees at 12 bases. This CDR3 has 14 amino acids. V shed 5 bases and J 4 bases; nucleotides not matched to a gene: 3. Germline V lookup: CDR1 SGHVS, CDR2 FNYEAQ. The CDR3, as DNA: TGTGCCAGCAGCCCTAGCGGGGGGGCGTACGAGCAGTACTTC. This sequence encodes CASSPSGGAYEQYF.

V usage is TRBV6-4 and J usage is TRBJ1-1, with TRBD1 matching 7 bases. The CDR3 loop spans 14 amino acids. J gave up 1 base and V 6 bases, and 5 bases lay outside the gene matches. Germline CDR1 MRHNA, CDR2 SNTAGT. Written as DNA, the CDR3 is TGTGCCAGCAGGCGGGACAGACAGAACACTGAAGCTTTCTTT. It encodes CASRRDRQNTEAFF.

V and J are TRBV27 and TRBJ1-1, with D maybe TRBD1 (5 bases). The CDR3 spans 14 residues. V dropped 4 bases and J dropped 4 bases, with 13 bases sitting between them. Germline V gene sequence: CDR1 MNHEY, CDR2 SMNVEV (reference sequence). CDR3 sequence reads: CASSSGTSSTEAFF. DNA of the CDR3: TGTGCCAGCAGTTCCGGGACGTCGAGCACTGAAGCTTTCTTT.

The V call is TRBV9, the J call TRBJ1-6; D perhaps matches TRBD1 (5 bases). Germline CDR1 reads SGDLS; CDR2 reads YYNGEE. V lost 0 bases, J lost 7 bases, and 5 bases lay in between. The CDR3 is 13 residues long. DNA for the CDR3: TGTGCCAGCAGCGTAGGGGGGAATTCACCCCTCCACTTT. It codes for CASSVGGNSPLHF. Supplemented by reference TRBV9 and TRBJ1-6, the full variable domain reads DSGVTQTPKHLITATGQRVTLRCSPRSGDLSVYWYQQSLDQGLQFLIQYYNGEERAKGNILERFSAQQFPDLHSELNLSSLELGDSALYFCASSVGGNSPLHFGNGTRLTVT.

The CDR3 DNA sequence: TGTGCCAGCAGCGTAGACAGGGGGGCCTACGAGCAGTACTTC. Translating it yields CASSVDRGAYEQYF. J is TRBJ2-7 and V is TRBV7-9; 9 bases are a match to TRBD1. CDR1 and CDR2 (germline): SEHNR, FQNEAQ (reference sequence). The junction had 4 bases not matched to a gene; V was cut back by 5 bases and J by 2 bases. The CDR3 extends over 14 amino acids.

This chain connects TRBV7-3 to TRBJ2-1, with 12 bases matching TRBD2. This CDR3 spans 15 amino acids. Germline V lookup: CDR1 SGHTA, CDR2 FQGTGA. The junction had 4 bases not matched to a gene; V was cut back by 4 bases and J by 6 bases. The CDR3 reads CASSSGLAGINEQFF. Here the CDR3 DNA reads TGTGCCAGCAGCTCAGGACTAGCGGGGATCAATGAGCAGTTCTTC.

This rearrangement joins TRBV19 to TRBJ2-1; 10 bases fit TRBD1. J lost 9 bases, V lost 5 bases, and 13 bases had no gene match. CDR1 is LNHDA, CDR2 SQIVND, per germline (reference sequence). This CDR3 region has 16 residues. CDR3 amino acids: CASSHLRDRGAGEQFF. The CDR3 nucleotides read TGTGCCAGTAGTCACCTCCGGGACAGGGGCGCCGGTGAGCAGTTCTTC.

This clone was detected once. The V call is TRBV5-6, the J call TRBJ2-1; the match to TRBD2 covers 8 bases. Germline CDR1 is SGHDT and CDR2 is YYEEEE. This CDR3 region has 17 residues. V was pared by 0 bases and J by 0 bases, with 5 bases of the junction left unmatched. The DNA for the CDR3 is TGTGCCAGCAGCTTGGTGGTAAGCGGGAGCTCCTACAATGAGCAGTTCTTC. Protein sequence: CASSLVVSGSSYNEQFF.

CDR3 sequence reads: CASSLGDRAETQYF. For the CDR3, the DNA is TGCGCCAGCAGCTTGGGGGACAGGGCAGAGACCCAGTACTTC. The chain is built from TRBV5-1 and TRBJ2-5, with 9 bases lining up with TRBD1. The CDR3 length is 14 residues. Germline V gene sequence: CDR1 SGHRS, CDR2 YFSETQ. V shed 0 bases, J shed 4 bases, and the junction held 1 base outside the gene matches. The variable domain in full, completed from reference TRBV5-1 and TRBJ2-5, reads KAGVTQTPRYLIKTRGQQVTLSCSPISGHRSVSWYQQTPGQGLQFLFEYFSETQRNKGNFPGRFSGRQFSNSRSEMNVSTLELGDSALYLCASSLGDRAETQYFGPGTRLLVL.

This chain joins TRBV5-1 and TRBJ1-5; D might be TRBD1 (5 bases). The germline CDR1 and CDR2 sequences are SGHRS and YFSETQ. CDR3 length: 14 amino acids. V was cut by 0 bases and J by 4 bases, with 8 bases left in between. CDR3 sequence reads: CASSLAGENQPQHF. The DNA for the CDR3 is TGCGCCAGCAGCTTGGCGGGGGAAAATCAGCCCCAGCATTTT.

This clone appeared a single time. The chain combines TRBV20-1 with TRBJ1-4; no clear D gene. The length of the CDR3 is 11 residues. Germline V gene data show CDR1 as DFQATT and CDR2 as SNEGSKA (reference sequence). V shed 2 bases and J shed 8 bases, with 6 bases lying between them. The CDR3 nucleotides read TGCAGTGCTAGAATTGGGGAAAAACTGTTTTTT. Protein product: CSARIGEKLFF.

As DNA, the CDR3 is TGTGCCAGTAGTCTAACAGGACACACAGATACGCAGTATTTT. Encoded protein: CASSLTGHTDTQYF. The genes are TRBV19 and TRBJ2-3; D might be TRBD1 (5 bases). The V end lost 5 bases, the J end lost 2 bases, and 11 bases lay between the germline ends. Germline CDR1 is LNHDA and CDR2 is SQIVND (reference sequence). The CDR3 consists of 14 residues.

This sequence joins TRBV7-9 and TRBJ1-3, with D uncertain. Germline V gene sequence: CDR1 SEHNR, CDR2 FQNEAQ (reference sequence). The length of the CDR3 is 15 residues. V gave up 0 bases and J gave up 7 bases, with 13 bases separating them. The CDR3 sequence is CASSLAFGGFNTIYF. CDR3 coding DNA: TGTGCCAGCAGCTTAGCGTTTGGTGGGTTCAACACCATATATTTT.

CDR3 sequence: CASSIRGDDEQYF. CDR3 nucleotides: TGTGCCAGTAGTATAAGGGGGGACGACGAGCAGTACTTC. The chain uses TRBV19 and TRBJ2-7; D tentatively fits TRBD1 or TRBD2 (6 bases each). The V end was cut by 2 bases, the J end by 5 bases, with 10 bases between. The CDR3 sequence is 13 residues long. Germline V gene sequence: CDR1 LNHDA, CDR2 SQIVND (reference sequence).

This sequence joins TRBV29-1 and TRBJ1-3; perhaps TRBD1 as D (5 bases). Germline CDR1 is SQVTM and CDR2 is ANQGSEA. This CDR3 has 13 amino acids. The CDR3 DNA reads as TGCAGTGGGGCCGGGGCTGCTGGAAACACCATATATTTT. It is translated as CSGAGAAGNTIYF.

The V call is TRBV4-2, the J call TRBJ1-5, with 11 bases identical to TRBD1. Germline trimming cut 1 base from V and 3 bases from J; bases unmatched to any gene: 11. CDR3 size: 19 residues. Germline CDR1 is LGHNA and CDR2 is YNFKEQ. CDR3 amino acids: CASSQVPGTGGGDNQPQHF. CDR3 DNA sequence: TGTGCCAGCAGCCAAGTCCCAGGGACAGGGGGAGGGGACAATCAGCCCCAGCATTTT.

This clone showed up just a few times. This rearrangement joins TRBV6-1 to TRBJ1-2; D gene ambiguous. V was shortened by 3 bases and J by 4 bases, with 9 bases between the two germline ends. The CDR3 is 13 amino acids. Germline CDR1 MNHNS, CDR2 SASEGT. The CDR3 DNA reads as TGTGCCAGCAGTGAGGCCGGAACCTATGGCTACACCTTC. Its translation is CASSEAGTYGYTF.